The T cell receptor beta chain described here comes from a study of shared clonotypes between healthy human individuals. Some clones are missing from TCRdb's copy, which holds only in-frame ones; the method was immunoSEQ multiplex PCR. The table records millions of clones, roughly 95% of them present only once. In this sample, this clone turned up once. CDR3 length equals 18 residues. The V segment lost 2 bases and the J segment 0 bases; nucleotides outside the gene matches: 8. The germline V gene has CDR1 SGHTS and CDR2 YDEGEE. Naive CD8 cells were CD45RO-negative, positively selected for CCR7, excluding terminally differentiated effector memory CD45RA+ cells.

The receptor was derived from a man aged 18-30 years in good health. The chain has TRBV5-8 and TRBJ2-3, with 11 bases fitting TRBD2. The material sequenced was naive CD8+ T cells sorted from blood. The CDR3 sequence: CASSLRLAGQLSTDTQYF. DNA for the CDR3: TGTGCCAGCAGCTTACGACTAGCGGGACAACTAAGCACAGATACGCAGTATTTT.